These 13 T cell receptor beta chains came from one sample sequenced in a study of T cell changes during pregnancy in multiple sclerosis. The method was immunoSEQ multiplex PCR; TCRdb's version includes in-frame clones alone and lacks a portion of them. The data contain about 51,000 clones, roughly 93% of them singletons. The source material was peripheral blood, sampled in the second trimester of pregnancy. These receptor sequences come from a female donor with multiple sclerosis, enrolled in a pregnancy study.

The genes are TRBV27 and TRBJ2-2; TRBD2 aligns across 11 bases. The CDR3 contains 16 residues. Germline trimming cut 6 bases from V and 6 bases from J; bases unmatched to any gene: 9. Germline V gene lookup returns CDR1 MNHEY and CDR2 SMNVEV (reference sequence). CDR3 loop: CASRPPGLAAAGELFF. The CDR3 nucleotides read TGTGCCAGCAGGCCGCCGGGACTAGCGGCGGCCGGGGAGCTGTTTTTT.

V gene TRBV6-5 combines with J gene TRBJ2-3, with TRBD2 identical over 11 bases. Germline trimming cut 7 bases from V and 4 bases from J; bases unmatched to any gene: 7. This CDR3 has 15 residues. Per germline, CDR1 MNHEY and CDR2 SVGAGI. The CDR3 is CASTQTSGAADTQYF. The CDR3 nucleotides read TGTGCCAGCACCCAGACTAGCGGGGCTGCAGATACGCAGTATTTT.

V is TRBV6-5 and J is TRBJ2-1; 14 nucleotides match TRBD2. With 6 bases clipped from V and 9 bases from J, the junction kept 4 bases outside the gene matches. The CDR3 length is 14 residues. Germline V CDR1 and CDR2: MNHEY, SVGAGI. The CDR3 protein is CASRGTSGSGEQFF. The CDR3 DNA reads as TGTGCCAGCAGGGGGACTAGCGGGAGTGGTGAGCAGTTCTTC.

The chain employs TRBV18 and TRBJ2-1; D possibly corresponds to TRBD2 (6 bases). Germline values: CDR1 KGHSH, CDR2 LQKENI. This CDR3 spans 13 amino acids. Between the trimmed V and J ends, which lost 3 bases and 4 bases, there was a span of 7 bases. The CDR3 here is CASSPGTYNEQFF. DNA of the CDR3: TGTGCCAGCTCACCGGGGACTTACAATGAGCAGTTCTTC.

V gene TRBV15 combines with J gene TRBJ2-7; 7 bases match TRBD1. Germline-derived CDR1 and CDR2 are LNHNV and YYDKDF (reference sequence). The CDR3 length is 14 residues. The J segment lost 5 bases and the V segment lost 5 bases, leaving 9 bases of the junction unmatched. CDR3 nucleotide sequence: TGTGCCACCAGCCCGACAGGGCGATCAGACGAGCAGTACTTC. The encoded protein is CATSPTGRSDEQYF.

The chain carries TRBV11-3 and TRBJ2-1; possible D gene TRBD2, 5 bases. Germline loops: CDR1 SGHNT, CDR2 YENEEA. Trimming left V 4 bases short and J 5 bases short, with 18 bases between. This CDR3 has 16 residues. CDR3 DNA: TGTGCCAGCAGCTCCCCGAGTGGGAGTAGAGACAATGAGCAGTTCTTC. Its translation: CASSSPSGSRDNEQFF.

The chain couples TRBV18 to TRBJ1-4; 8 bases match TRBD1. J was trimmed by 7 bases and V by 1 base; bases with no gene match: 5. Germline CDR1 is KGHSH and CDR2 is LQKENI. The CDR3 covers 15 residues. The DNA of the CDR3 is TGTGCCAGCTCACCACGAACAGGGGGTGGTGAAAAACTGTTTTTT. This translates into CASSPRTGGGEKLFF.

The genes are TRBV9 and TRBJ2-7; the match to TRBD1 covers 9 bases. Germline V gives CDR1 SGDLS, CDR2 YYNGEE. The CDR3 spans 14 residues. V lost 3 bases and J lost 5; bases outside the gene matches: 6. The DNA for the CDR3 is TGTGCCAGCAGCGCGGGACAGGGAGTTGACGAGCAGTACTTC. Translation: CASSAGQGVDEQYF. The entire variable domain, with the rest obtained from reference TRBV9 and TRBJ2-7, is as follows: DSGVTQTPKHLITATGQRVTLRCSPRSGDLSVYWYQQSLDQGLQFLIQYYNGEERAKGNILERFSAQQFPDLHSELNLSSLELGDSALYFCASSAGQGVDEQYFGPGTRLTVT.

V is TRBV27 and J is TRBJ1-1; D gene ambiguous. This CDR3 contains 13 residues. CDR1 and CDR2 (germline): MNHEY, SMNVEV (reference sequence). The germline V and J ends were trimmed by 3 bases and 1 base, with 6 bases remaining between them. In DNA form, the CDR3 reads TGTGCCAGCAGTTTGAGGGAGAACACTGAAGCTTTCTTT. Translated: CASSLRENTEAFF.

The chain carries TRBV25-1 and TRBJ1-2; 8 nucleotides match TRBD1. The CDR3 spans 15 residues. Germline CDR1 is MGHDK and CDR2 is SYGVNS. V trimming: 3 bases; J trimming: 4 bases; junction bases outside the gene matches: 7. The CDR3 sequence: CASSDLTGGIYGYTF. The CDR3 bases are TGTGCCAGCAGTGACCTTACAGGGGGGATCTATGGCTACACCTTC.

In DNA form, the CDR3 reads TGTGCCAGCAGCCACAGAGGGGAGGGGCCGGCCTTAGCGGTTTCCTACAATGAGCAGTTCTTC. Amino acid sequence: CASSHRGEGPALAVSYNEQFF. This rearrangement joins TRBV14 to TRBJ2-1; TRBD2 matches 7 bases. CDR3 length: 21 amino acids. Germline V gene data show CDR1 as SGHDN and CDR2 as FVKESK. The trim removed 3 bases at V and 1 base at J, leaving 21 bases unmatched.

V usage is TRBV5-1 and J usage is TRBJ2-5, with 13 bases identical to TRBD2. The CDR3 length is 16 residues. Germline V gene data show CDR1 as SGHRS and CDR2 as YFSETQ. The V segment lost 6 bases and the J segment 4 bases; nucleotides outside the gene matches: 9. The CDR3 reads CASTSRLAGGGETQYF. CDR3 nucleotides: TGCGCCAGCACTTCCCGACTAGCGGGAGGCGGAGAGACCCAGTACTTC.

The rearrangement links TRBV4-3 to TRBJ2-7, with a possible D match to TRBD2 (6 bases). CDR3 size: 14 residues. Germline values: CDR1 LGHNA, CDR2 YSLEER. V was shortened by 4 bases and J by 5 bases, with 15 bases between the two germline ends. CDR3 protein: CASSRGPRGDEQYF. The CDR3 region has the DNA TGCGCCAGCAGCCGCGGGCCGCGCGGGGACGAGCAGTACTTC.